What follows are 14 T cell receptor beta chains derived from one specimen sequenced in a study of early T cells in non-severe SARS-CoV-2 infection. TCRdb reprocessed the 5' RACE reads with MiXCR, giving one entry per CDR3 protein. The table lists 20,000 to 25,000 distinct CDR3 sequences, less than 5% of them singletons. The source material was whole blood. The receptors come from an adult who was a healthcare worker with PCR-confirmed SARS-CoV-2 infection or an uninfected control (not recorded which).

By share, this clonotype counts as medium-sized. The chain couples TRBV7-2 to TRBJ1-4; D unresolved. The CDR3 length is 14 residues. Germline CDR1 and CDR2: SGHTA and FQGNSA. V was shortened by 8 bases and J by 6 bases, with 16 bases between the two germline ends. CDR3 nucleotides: TGTGCCAGCTCGTTTGATAGGAACTATGAAAAACTGTTTTTT. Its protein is CASSFDRNYEKLFF.

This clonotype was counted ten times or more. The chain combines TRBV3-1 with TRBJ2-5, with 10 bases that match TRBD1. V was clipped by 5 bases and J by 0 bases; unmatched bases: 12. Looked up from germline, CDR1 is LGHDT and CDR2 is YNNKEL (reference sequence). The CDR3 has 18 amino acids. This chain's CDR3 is CASSGLGTGEMYQETQYF. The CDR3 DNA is TGTGCCAGCAGCGGTTTAGGGACAGGGGAAATGTACCAAGAGACCCAGTACTTC.

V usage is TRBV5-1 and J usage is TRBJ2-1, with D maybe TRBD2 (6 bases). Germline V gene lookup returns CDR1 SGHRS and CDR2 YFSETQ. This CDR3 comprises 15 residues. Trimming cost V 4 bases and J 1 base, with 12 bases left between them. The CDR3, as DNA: TGCGCCAGCAGCGAAGTAGCGGAGTCCTACAATGAGCAGTTCTTC. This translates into CASSEVAESYNEQFF.

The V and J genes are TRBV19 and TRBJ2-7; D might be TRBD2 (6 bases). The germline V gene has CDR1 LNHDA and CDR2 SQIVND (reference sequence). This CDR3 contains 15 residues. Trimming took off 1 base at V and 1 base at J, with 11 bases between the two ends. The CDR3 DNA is TGTGCCAGTAGTATAGGGAGGGGAGAGTCCTACGAGCAGTACTTC. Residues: CASSIGRGESYEQYF.

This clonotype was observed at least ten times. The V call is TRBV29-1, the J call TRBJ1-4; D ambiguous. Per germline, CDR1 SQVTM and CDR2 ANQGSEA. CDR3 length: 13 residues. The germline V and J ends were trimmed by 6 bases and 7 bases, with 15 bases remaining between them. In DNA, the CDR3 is TGCAGCGTGGCCCGCAGTCGAGGTGAAAAACTGTTTTTT. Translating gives CSVARSRGEKLFF.

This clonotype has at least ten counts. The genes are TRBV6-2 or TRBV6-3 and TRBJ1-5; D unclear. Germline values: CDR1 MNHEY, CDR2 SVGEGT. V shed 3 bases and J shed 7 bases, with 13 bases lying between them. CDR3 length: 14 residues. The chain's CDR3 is CASSYEWRRQPQHF. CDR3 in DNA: TGTGCCAGCAGTTATGAGTGGAGAAGGCAGCCCCAGCATTTT.

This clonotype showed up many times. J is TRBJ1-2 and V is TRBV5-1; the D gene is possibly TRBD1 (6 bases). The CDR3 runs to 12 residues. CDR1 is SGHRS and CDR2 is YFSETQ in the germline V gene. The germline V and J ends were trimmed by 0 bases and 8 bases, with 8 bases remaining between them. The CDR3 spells CASSLDGGGYTF. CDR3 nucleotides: TGCGCCAGCAGCTTGGACGGGGGCGGCTACACCTTC.

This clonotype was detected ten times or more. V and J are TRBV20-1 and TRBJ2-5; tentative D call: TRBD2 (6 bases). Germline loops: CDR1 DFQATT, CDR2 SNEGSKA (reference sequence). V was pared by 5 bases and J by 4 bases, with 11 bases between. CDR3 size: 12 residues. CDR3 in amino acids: CSARIGGETQYF. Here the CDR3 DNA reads TGCAGTGCTCGCATCGGGGGAGAGACCCAGTACTTC.

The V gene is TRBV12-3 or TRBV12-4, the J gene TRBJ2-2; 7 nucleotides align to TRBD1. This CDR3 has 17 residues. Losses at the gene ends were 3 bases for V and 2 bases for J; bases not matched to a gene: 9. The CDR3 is CASSFRTGRPNTGELFF. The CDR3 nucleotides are TGTGCCAGCAGTTTTCGGACAGGAAGGCCAAACACCGGGGAGCTGTTTTTT.

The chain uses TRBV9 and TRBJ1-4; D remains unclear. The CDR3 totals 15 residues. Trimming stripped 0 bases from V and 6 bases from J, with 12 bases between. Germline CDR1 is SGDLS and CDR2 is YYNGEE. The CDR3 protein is CASSVAPTADEKLFF. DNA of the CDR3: TGTGCCAGCAGCGTAGCCCCAACAGCCGATGAAAAACTGTTTTTT.

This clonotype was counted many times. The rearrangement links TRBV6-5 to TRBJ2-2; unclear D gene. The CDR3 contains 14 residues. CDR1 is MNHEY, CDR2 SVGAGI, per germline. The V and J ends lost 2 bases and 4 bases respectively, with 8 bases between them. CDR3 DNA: TGTGCCAGCAGTTACAGGACGGGCACCGGGGAGCTGTTTTTT. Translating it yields CASSYRTGTGELFF.

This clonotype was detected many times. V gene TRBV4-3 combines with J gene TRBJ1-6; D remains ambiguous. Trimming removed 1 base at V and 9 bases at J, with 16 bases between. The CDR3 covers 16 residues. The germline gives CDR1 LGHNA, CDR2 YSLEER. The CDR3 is CASSQVWAEASSPLHF. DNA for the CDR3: TGCGCCAGCAGCCAAGTTTGGGCAGAGGCGAGTTCACCCCTCCACTTT.

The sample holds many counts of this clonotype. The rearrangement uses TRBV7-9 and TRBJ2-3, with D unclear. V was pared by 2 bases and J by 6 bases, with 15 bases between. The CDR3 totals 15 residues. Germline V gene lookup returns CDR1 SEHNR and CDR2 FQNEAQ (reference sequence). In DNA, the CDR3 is TGTGCCAGCAGCTTAAATCTAGATGTTCGGGATACGCAGTATTTT. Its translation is CASSLNLDVRDTQYF.

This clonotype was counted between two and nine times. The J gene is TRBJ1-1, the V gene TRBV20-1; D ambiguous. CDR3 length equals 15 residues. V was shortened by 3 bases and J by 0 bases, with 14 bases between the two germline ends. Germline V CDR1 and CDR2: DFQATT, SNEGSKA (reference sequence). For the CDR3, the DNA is TGCAGTGCTAGGAATTCGGGCCGGCTGAACACTGAAGCTTTCTTT. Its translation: CSARNSGRLNTEAFF.